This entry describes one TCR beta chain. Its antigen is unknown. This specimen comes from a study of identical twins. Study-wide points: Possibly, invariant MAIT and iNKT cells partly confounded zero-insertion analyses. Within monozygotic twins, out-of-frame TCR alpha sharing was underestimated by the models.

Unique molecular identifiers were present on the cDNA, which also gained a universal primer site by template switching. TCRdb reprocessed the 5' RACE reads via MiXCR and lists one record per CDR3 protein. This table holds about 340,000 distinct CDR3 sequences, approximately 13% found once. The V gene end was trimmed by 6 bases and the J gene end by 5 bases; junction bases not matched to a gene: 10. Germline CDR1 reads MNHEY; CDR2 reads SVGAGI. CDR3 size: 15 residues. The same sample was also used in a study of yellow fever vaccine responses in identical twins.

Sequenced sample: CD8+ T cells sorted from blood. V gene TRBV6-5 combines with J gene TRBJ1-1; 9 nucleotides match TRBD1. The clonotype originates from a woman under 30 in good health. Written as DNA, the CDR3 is TGTGCCAGCAGATATAGAGACAGGGGGACGACTGAAGCTTTCTTT. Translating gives CASRYRDRGTTEAFF.